The T cell receptor (beta chain) described here comes from a study of T cell repertoires in cytomegalovirus infection. TCRdb reprocessed the reads with MiXCR, giving one entry per CDR3 protein. The data show around 240,000 distinct CDR3 sequences, with roughly 20% seen just once and 15% to 20% held by the top ten. V was trimmed by 2 bases and J by 4 bases, leaving 9 bases between them. The CDR3 totals 14 residues. Germline values: CDR1 SGHRS, CDR2 YFSETQ. Material: CD8+ T cells from PBMCs. V and J are TRBV5-1 and TRBJ2-2; D is possibly TRBD2 (6 bases). The clonotype originates from a human donor in good health (CMV status not recorded). Some clones in this sample may be carry-over from other donors' samples. The CDR3 DNA reads TGCGCCAGCAGCTTTTCAGCGGGCACCGGGGAGCTGTTTTTT. This translates into CASSFSAGTGELFF.